This T cell receptor (beta chain) was sequenced in a study of identical twins. Points from the study as a whole: Analyses based on zero insertions could be partly confounded by invariant MAIT and iNKT cells.

This clonotype has more than one count but fewer than ten. Its antigen is not known. TCRdb analysed the 5' RACE reads with MiXCR anew, one entry per CDR3 protein. The sample yields 350,000 to 400,000 distinct CDR3 sequences, around 9.7% seen once. J was trimmed by 5 bases and V by 4 bases; bases with no gene match: 15. There are 17 residues in the CDR3. CDR1 is KGHDR and CDR2 is SFDVKD in the germline V gene. This receptor was identified in a woman between 45 and 65 years old in good health. Sequenced: naive T cells sorted from blood. This chain links TRBV24-1 with TRBJ2-5; 7 bases fit TRBD2. The CDR3 sequence is CATSDPTAFAGVETQYF. The CDR3 nucleotides are TGTGCCACCAGTGACCCCACGGCATTTGCGGGAGTGGAGACCCAGTACTTC.